Described below is a single T cell receptor beta chain sequence and its context. Its target is not known. The source of the sample is a study of beta chain features in type 1 diabetes. A heparinised blood draw that averaged about 100 mL was obtained once from each donor. Sorted CD4+ subsets: naive, central memory, regulatory, stem cell-like memory (CD45RO/CCR7/CD25/CD127/CD95/CD27 panel). The sequenced template was cDNA made from the entire isolated RNA. The table came from immunoSEQ multiplex PCR; TCRdb's copy has only in-frame clones and leaves some out. The sample holds a few hundred thousand clones, around 21% seen once. Points from the study as a whole: TCRB CDR3 length was moderately but significantly reduced in all four CD4+ subsets of Type 1 diabetes patients. Amplification by PCR could prefer shorter templates, with the same effect in patients and controls.

The sample was naive CD4+ T cells from blood. This clonotype was sampled from a woman aged 40 to 50 with type 1 diabetes.

In DNA form, the CDR3 reads TGTGCCAGCAGTTACGGAACAGGAAATCAGCCCCAGCATTTT. Translation gives CASSYGTGNQPQHF. The rearrangement links TRBV6-5 to TRBJ1-5; tentatively, D is TRBD1 (5 bases). V was shortened by 2 bases and J by 4 bases, with 9 bases between the two germline ends. Germline values: CDR1 MNHEY, CDR2 SVGAGI. This CDR3 is 14 amino acids long.